Included here is one T cell receptor beta chain sequence, with context. Its antigen remains unknown. These data originate in a study of shared clonotypes between healthy human individuals. Study as a whole: CD4 naive and memory got three plates each, CD8 naive two, CD8 memory one.

Investigators divided CD4+ cells into CD45RA+ naive and CD45RA-negative memory subsets. The CDR3 runs 14 residues. The germline CDR1 and CDR2 sequences are MNHNS and SASEGT. Trimming cost V 3 bases and J 4 bases, with 13 bases left between them. Study outcomes and limitations: The expectation was that sequencing depth would affect clonotype sharing among donors. It was the non-shared clonotypes that had lower generation probabilities than clonotypes shared by all four donors.

Clones were sequenced by immunoSEQ multiplex PCR, and TCRdb holds only the in-frame ones, with some missing. The sample consists of 1,400,000 or so clones, approximately 98.5% of them appearing once. What was sequenced was naive CD4+ T cells sorted from blood. Subset in this sample: CD45RA+ positively selected. The chain carries TRBV6-1 and TRBJ2-7, with D tentatively TRBD1 or TRBD2 (7 bases each). This TCR came from a man under 40 in good health. The CDR3 nucleotides read TGTGCCAGCAGTGAGGCAGGGGGGGATTACGAGCAGTACTTC. Protein: CASSEAGGDYEQYF.